This T cell receptor (beta chain) was retrieved from a study of beta chain features in type 1 diabetes. Overall study context: Age and gender were similar between patients and healthy donors, as were cell yields.

With regard to this clone: Antigen: not known.

V lost 3 bases, J lost 2 bases, and 2 bases stayed unmatched. The germline CDR1 and CDR2 sequences are LGHNT and FRNRAP. This CDR3 has 15 residues. Reverse transcribing all isolated RNA meant expressed TCRB transcripts were sequenced. TCRdb's table, derived via immunoSEQ multiplex PCR, lists solely in-frame clones and lacks some. The sample has 300,000 to 350,000 clones; roughly 14% are singletons. By way of CD45RO/CCR7/CD25/CD127/CD95/CD27, the CD4+ regulatory, stem cell-like memory, central memory and naive cells were sorted. Findings of the study overall: Researchers reported that naive, central memory and Treg TCRB repertoires appeared more similar in patients than in healthy donors. All four CD4+ subsets of Type 1 diabetes patients contained TCRB CDR3s that were moderately but significantly shorter. Unsettled here was the matter of whether HLA type influences TCRB rearrangement.

This rearrangement joins TRBV12-5 to TRBJ1-5; 9 bases are a match to TRBD1. The origin of this receptor is a woman in her late teens or twenties with type 1 diabetes. Sequencing input: naive CD4+ T cells from blood. The CDR3 region is CASGLGDRGNQPQHF. The CDR3 coding sequence is TGTGCTAGTGGTTTAGGGGACAGGGGCAATCAGCCCCAGCATTTT.